This entry describes one T cell receptor (beta chain). Antigen specificity is unknown. Germline loops: CDR1 MNHNS, CDR2 SASEGT. Trimming took off 6 bases at V and 4 bases at J, with 6 bases between the two ends. The CDR3 length is 12 residues. The data were obtained in a study of T cell responses to AZD1222 COVID-19 vaccine. Broader study findings: The sample set comprised mostly white British donors with more females, and clonal diversity was possibly underestimated. After two AZD1222 doses, spike-specific TCR breadth and depth rose versus day 0. Vaccine-associated CD4 TCRs spanned spike, dominant at 160-218 and 743-854. Baseline seropositives among AZD1222 recipients totaled only 5 to 7.

Method: immunoSEQ multiplex PCR; TCRdb's copy keeps in-frame clones and lacks some. Among 110,000 or so clones listed, more than 85% were seen once. Sequencing was performed on peripheral blood, taken 28 days after the second AZD1222 dose. The source is an adult who received the AZD1222 COVID-19 vaccine. The chain carries TRBV6-1 and TRBJ1-4; no clear D. The DNA of the CDR3 is TGTGCCAGCAGATTCATTAATGAAAAACTGTTTTTT. This codes for CASRFINEKLFF.